The text below deals with one T cell receptor beta chain. Its antigen is still unknown. The sample originates from a study of T cell responses to AZD1222 COVID-19 vaccine. The assay was immunoSEQ multiplex PCR, and TCRdb's table has in-frame clones only and misses some. The table has roughly 150,000 clones, around 90% seen once. Overall study results and limits: The study sampled repertoires only after the peak T cell response. Only 5 or 6 individuals given AZD1222 were seropositive at baseline.

Sample: peripheral blood, taken on day 0 of AZD1222 vaccination. The TCR comes from an adult in good health.

The CDR3 nucleotides are TGCAGCGTTGTCAGAACTAGCGGGGGGCCATACAATGAGCAGTTCTTC. This encodes CSVVRTSGGPYNEQFF. The chain joins TRBV29-1 to TRBJ2-1; TRBD2 agrees at 12 bases. Per the germline V gene, CDR1 is SQVTM and CDR2 is ANQGSEA. The trim removed 4 bases at V and 4 bases at J, leaving 8 bases unmatched. CDR3 length: 16 amino acids.